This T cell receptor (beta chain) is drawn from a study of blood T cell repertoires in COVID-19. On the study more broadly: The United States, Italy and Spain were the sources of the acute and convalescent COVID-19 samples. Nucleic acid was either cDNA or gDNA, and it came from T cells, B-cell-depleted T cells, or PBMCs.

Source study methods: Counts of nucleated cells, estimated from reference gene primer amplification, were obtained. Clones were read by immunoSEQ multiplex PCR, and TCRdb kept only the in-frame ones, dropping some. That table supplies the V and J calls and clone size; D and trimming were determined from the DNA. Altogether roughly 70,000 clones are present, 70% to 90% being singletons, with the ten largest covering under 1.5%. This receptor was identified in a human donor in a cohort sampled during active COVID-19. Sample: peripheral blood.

This chain's CDR3 is CASSSAPGQNTDTQYF. In DNA form, the CDR3 reads TGTGCCAGCAGTTCCGCACCGGGACAGAACACAGATACGCAGTATTTT. The V call is TRBV5-4, the J call TRBJ2-3; TRBD1 matches 7 bases. Germline CDR1 SGHNT, CDR2 YYREEE (reference sequence). Germline trimming cut 5 bases from V and 2 bases from J; bases unmatched to any gene: 11. CDR3 length equals 16 residues.